The sequence of this T cell receptor beta chain was determined in a study of blood T cell repertoires in COVID-19. Study-level background: Collection of acute and convalescent COVID-19 samples took place in the United States, Italy and Spain.

The V gene's germline CDR1 is SGHNT and CDR2 YYREEE (reference sequence). The CDR3 contains 15 residues. After removal of 1 base from V and 1 base from J, the junction contained 1 base not matched to a gene. Original analysis: The authors estimated nucleated cell counts from reference gene primer amplification. Profiling relied on immunoSEQ multiplex PCR, and the TCRdb table lists in-frame clones only, not all of them. V and J calls and clone size are copied from that table; D and trimming were computed from the DNA. The data hold roughly 61,000 clones, with approximately 92% observed a single time. The receptor was derived from a man aged 55 to 70 with acute or convalescent COVID-19. The chain is built from TRBV5-4 and TRBJ2-1, with 8 bases matching TRBD1. The sequenced sample was peripheral blood. The CDR3 sequence is CASSLRTGSYNEQFF. The CDR3, as DNA: TGTGCCAGCAGCTTGAGGACAGGGTCCTACAATGAGCAGTTCTTC.